This T cell receptor beta chain appears in the sequencing data of a study of vaccination effects on CD4 cells after COVID-19 (dated by TCRdb to 2022 to 2024). The study in broad terms: Two doses of either the BNT162b2 or the mRNA-1273 mRNA SARS-CoV-2 vaccine were administered to participants. In both COVID-19 convalescent patients and infection-naive vaccine recipients, the study compared SARS-CoV-2 spike-specific CD4+ TCR repertoires from before mRNA vaccination with those from after it. A total of some eleven COVID-19 convalescent patients and several SARS-CoV-2-naive healthy vaccine recipients were included in the full study. Cultures from other donors in the study were sequenced with the Oncomine TCR Beta short-read assay on an Illumina iSeq 100.

Findings and caveats that apply to the study as a whole: Only a small number of convalescent patients were included, and no early post-infection timepoints were available, which limited the study. In healthy vaccine recipients, vaccine-induced clones were almost all SARS-CoV-2 mono-reactive, with only 1 of 255 cross-reactive with common cold coronaviruses. At late post-vaccination timepoints, both infection-induced and vaccine-induced clones showed marked clonal contraction, consistent with waning T cell responses.

The ViraFEST assay stimulated PBMC with viral peptide pools and then used TCR sequencing to identify antigen-specific CD4+ T cell clonotypes by expansion. After less than eleven days of culture, CD4+ T cells were isolated with the EasySep CD4+ T cell isolation kit. The absence of prior SARS-CoV-2 infection in healthy vaccine recipients was confirmed by negative nucleocapsid antibodies before and after vaccination. Each well held more than 1.5 million PBMC cultured in IMDM containing approximately 5.2% human AB serum, 8.5 to 10 IU/ml IL-2 and gentamicin, along with roughly 10 ug/ml peptides. On days 3 and 7, half of the culture medium was replaced with fresh IL-2-containing medium. Unless otherwise noted, each peptide stimulation condition was cultured in triplicate wells. Using Ficoll-Paque Plus gradient centrifugation, PBMC were separated from whole blood and then either used fresh or cryopreserved at -140C. The overlapping peptide pools covered the spike proteins of SARS-CoV-2 as well as those of the common cold coronaviruses HCoV-NL63, HCoV-OC43 and HCoV-229E. The QIAamp micro DNA kit was used to extract genomic DNA from the cultured CD4+ T cells.

V is clipped by 4 bases and J by 5 bases, and the sequence between their germline boundaries is 12 bases long. The CDR3 goes from the cysteine to the phenylalanine over 14 residues. Only the CDR3 DNA is retained, 42 bases long and in frame from the first base. CDR1 is given as SGHVS and CDR2 as FQNEAQ, both from the germline V gene. About this clone itself: Its antigen is still unknown. There are no base qualities to consult, and no much larger clone falls within one base.

The library was prepared using the immunoSEQ multiplex PCR assay. DNA from the CD4+ T cells that had been cultured and isolated underwent TCR beta CDR3 sequencing. Regarding the original processing steps: Non-productive TCR sequences were discarded, and reads were trimmed to the CDR3 region, with only CDR3s of 7 or more amino acids retained. The MANAFEST web app was used to pick out antigen-specific clonotypes by comparing their expansion in peptide wells with that in reference cultures. For clones to be considered positive, expansion at FDR<0.05 versus reference and all other wells, an odds ratio above 5, and a frequency above 0.1% in two replicate wells were required. Clonotypes significantly expanded in SARS-CoV-2 spike wells and in at least one common cold coronavirus spike condition were defined as cross-reactive. CDR3 similarity was assessed by Levenshtein distance using the stringdist R package, and unrooted trees were constructed with ape in R 3.6.1. As stored in TCRdb, this immuneACCESS dataset retains in-frame rearrangements with V and J assigned. A fraction of the clones does not appear; measured against another copy, unresolved V genes explain less than half of the discrepancy, and the remainder lacks a known reason. V and J calls plus clone size are reproduced from that table; the DNA served to infer D and trimming. The sample table holds 65,000 or so clones, of which 60% to 80% were seen once. The ten largest account for around 3% of the sample.

The source of this sequence is a human donor who received a COVID-19 vaccine. This receptor chain uses TRBV7-8 and TRBJ2-4; no D gene call is confident. The sample here was CD4+ T cells from PBMCs cultured with HCoV-NL63 spike peptides, taken before COVID-19 vaccination. In the paper's terms, the cell subset or site label means: HCoV-NL63 spike overlapping peptide pool stimulation. For the CDR3, the sequence is CASSSLTGENIQYF. At the DNA level, the sequence is TGTGCCAGCAGCTCGCTGACGGGCGAAAACATTCAGTACTTC.